A selection of T cell receptor beta chains follows, all from one sample in a study of T cells in Graves' hyperthyroidism and ophthalmopathy. One entry per CDR3 protein results from TCRdb running MiXCR on the multiplex PCR reads. The table lists under 800,000 distinct CDR3 sequences, around 13% of them singletons. Sequenced: blood. The receptor set was obtained from a woman younger than 35 with Graves' hyperthyroidism. CDR3s include the opening cysteine and the closing phenylalanine or tryptophan. Each record gives: clone size, V gene, CDR3 protein. Clone size is shown for a subset of rows, as once, few, many or a class of expanded clone.

size: many; V: TRBV5-1; CDR3: CASSLNGQTNYEQYF
size: many; V: TRBV6-1; CDR3: CASTRAGNTGELFF
size: few; V: TRBV6-5; CDR3: CASSYASLGEDGGRSGANVLTF
size: many; V: TRBV11-3; CDR3: CASSLDDSYPQYF
size: NA; V: TRBV28; CDR3: CASRIGTGRTNEKLFF
size: few; V: TRBV11-2; CDR3: CASSLAGGAPLRGDEQFF
size: many; V: TRBV18; CDR3: CASSPPVREGIEAFF
size: NA; V: TRBV6-1; CDR3: CASSAAPNTEAFF
size: many; V: TRBV7-3; CDR3: CASSLQAGGHEQFF
size: many; V: TRBV15; CDR3: CATNAQGKGGETQYF
size: NA; V: TRBV2; CDR3: CASSSFEGRPYEQYF
size: many; V: TRBV6-1; CDR3: CASSSGAYTDTQYF
size: many; V: TRBV30; CDR3: CAWSSQGKGNQPQHF
size: NA; V: TRBV7-2; CDR3: CASSLVPTSGSRETQYF
size: many; V: TRBV11-2; CDR3: CASSLELAGAWNTEAFF
size: many; V: TRBV18; CDR3: CASSPVDNEQFF
size: many; V: TRBV7-2; CDR3: CASSQIAGVTNEQFF
size: few; V: TRBV6-5; CDR3: CASSYSAPNTEAFF
size: many; V: TRBV6-5; CDR3: CASSYDSFSYEQYF
size: many; V: TRBV12-3/TRBV12-4; CDR3: CASSLLGELFF
size: few; V: TRBV10-1; CDR3: CAIRIPGPEAKNIQYF
size: many; V: TRBV5-5; CDR3: CASSLGRKQFF
size: NA; V: TRBV7-3; CDR3: CASSSDKGDEKLFF
size: few; V: TRBV7-2; CDR3: CASSPTLFGDEQYF
size: many; V: TRBV2; CDR3: CASTRQTSGYNEQFF
size: few; V: TRBV7-2; CDR3: CASSDRGRPEAFF
size: many; V: TRBV18; CDR3: CASSPMGGNTEAFF
size: many; V: TRBV20-1; CDR3: CSALVPGQDREQYF
size: few; V: TRBV28; CDR3: CASSLGGGGVEQYF
size: few; V: TRBV29-1; CDR3: CSVEGQGASEQYF
size: NA; V: TRBV7-6; CDR3: CASSQDRGHREQYF
size: many; V: TRBV27; CDR3: CASSLYSGTQETQYF